These 5 T cell receptor beta chains came from one sample sequenced in a study of T cells after yellow fever vaccination. Via MiXCR, TCRdb re-called the 5' RACE reads, giving one row per CDR3 protein. There are 550,000 or so distinct CDR3 sequences in the sample; approximately 21% occur only once, and approximately 14% lies in the top ten. The starting material was PBMCs, obtained 15 days after the yellow fever booster vaccination. These receptors were obtained from a young man who received the YFV17D yellow fever vaccine.

CDR3 DNA: TGTGCCAGCAGCCATTCAGGCAGTTTTAATACCGGGGAGCTGTTTTTT. The encoded protein is CASSHSGSFNTGELFF. This chain joins TRBV7-2 and TRBJ2-2; no clear D. The CDR3 loop spans 16 amino acids. Trimming removed 5 bases at V and 5 bases at J, with 18 bases between. Germline lookup yields CDR1 SGHTA and CDR2 FQGNSA.

V and J are TRBV12-1 and TRBJ2-7; TRBD2, the table's D call, lacks a check against the DNA. TRBV12-1 is deemed a pseudogene. The CDR3 has 13 amino acids. The CDR3 reads CARGTLAGYEQYF. CDR3 in DNA: TGTGCCAGGGGGACTTTAGCGGGTTACGAGCAGTACTTC.

In this sample, this clonotype turned up a few times. The V call is TRBV7-9, the J call TRBJ1-1; D not resolved. Germline values: CDR1 SEHNR, CDR2 FQNEAQ (reference sequence). Trimming pared 5 bases from V and 6 bases from J, leaving 19 bases between. The CDR3 runs 15 residues. The CDR3 coding sequence is TGTGCCAGCAGCCCCGACGGGCTGGGAGGCGCTGAAGCTTTCTTT. Protein: CASSPDGLGGAEAFF.

The rearrangement joins TRBV29-1 to TRBJ2-7; 10 bases line up with TRBD2. With V trimmed by 7 bases and J by 5 bases, 14 bases remained unmatched. Per the germline V gene, CDR1 is SQVTM and CDR2 is ANQGSEA. The CDR3 is made up of 15 amino acids. The CDR3 bases are TGCAGCGCCGCGGTTTGGGCTAGCGGGAGACACGAGCAGTACTTC. This encodes CSAAVWASGRHEQYF.

Only a few counts were recorded for this clonotype. This rearrangement joins TRBV7-2 to TRBJ2-1, with D possibly matching TRBD2 (6 bases). The CDR3 runs to 15 residues. Trimming took off 1 base at V and 10 bases at J, with 17 bases between the two ends. The germline V gene has CDR1 SGHTA and CDR2 FQGNSA. The CDR3: CASSLGGGFSREQFF. The CDR3 nucleotides are TGTGCCAGCAGCTTAGGAGGAGGGTTTTCTAGGGAGCAGTTCTTC.